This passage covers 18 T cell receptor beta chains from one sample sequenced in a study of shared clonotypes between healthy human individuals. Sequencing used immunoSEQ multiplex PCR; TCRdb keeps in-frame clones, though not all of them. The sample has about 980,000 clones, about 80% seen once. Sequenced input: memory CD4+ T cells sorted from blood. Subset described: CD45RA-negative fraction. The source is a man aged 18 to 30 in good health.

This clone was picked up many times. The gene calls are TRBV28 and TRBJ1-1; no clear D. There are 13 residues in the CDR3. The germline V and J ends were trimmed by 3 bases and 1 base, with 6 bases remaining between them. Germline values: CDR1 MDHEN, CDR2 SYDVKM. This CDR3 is CASSFRRNTEAFF. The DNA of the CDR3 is TGTGCCAGCAGTTTCCGAAGGAACACTGAAGCTTTCTTT.

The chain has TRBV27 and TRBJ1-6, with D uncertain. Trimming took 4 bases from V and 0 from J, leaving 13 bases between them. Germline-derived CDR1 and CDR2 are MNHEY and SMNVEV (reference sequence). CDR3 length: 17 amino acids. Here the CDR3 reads CASSYFGVSSYNSPLHF. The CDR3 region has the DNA TGTGCCAGCAGTTACTTCGGCGTTAGCTCCTATAATTCACCCCTCCACTTT.

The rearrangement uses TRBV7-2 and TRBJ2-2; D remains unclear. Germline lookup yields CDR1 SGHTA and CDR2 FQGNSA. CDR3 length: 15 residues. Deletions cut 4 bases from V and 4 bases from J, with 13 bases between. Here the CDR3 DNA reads TGTGCCAGCAGCTCCCGAAATATTGGCACCGGGGAGCTGTTTTTT. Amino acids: CASSSRNIGTGELFF.

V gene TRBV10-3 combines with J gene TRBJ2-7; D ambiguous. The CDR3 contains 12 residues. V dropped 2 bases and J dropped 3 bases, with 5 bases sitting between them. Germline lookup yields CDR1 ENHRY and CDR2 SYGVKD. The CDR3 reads CAISEIHYEQYF. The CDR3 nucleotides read TGTGCCATCAGTGAGATCCACTACGAGCAGTACTTC.

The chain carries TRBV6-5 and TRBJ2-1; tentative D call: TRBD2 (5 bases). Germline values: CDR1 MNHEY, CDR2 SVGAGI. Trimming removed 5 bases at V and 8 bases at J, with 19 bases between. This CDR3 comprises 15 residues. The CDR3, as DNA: TGTGCCAGCAGTCGCGGCGGACGGGGATTGGATGAGCAGTTCTTC. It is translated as CASSRGGRGLDEQFF.

CDR3 loop: CASSDWEGVAQFF. CDR3 nucleotides: TGCGCCAGCAGCGACTGGGAGGGAGTTGCTCAGTTCTTC. The chain recombines TRBV10-2 with TRBJ2-1, with 7 nucleotides matching TRBD2. CDR1 is WSHSY and CDR2 is SAAADI in the germline V gene. The CDR3 length is 13 residues. V trimming: 6 bases; J trimming: 13 bases; junction bases outside the gene matches: 12.

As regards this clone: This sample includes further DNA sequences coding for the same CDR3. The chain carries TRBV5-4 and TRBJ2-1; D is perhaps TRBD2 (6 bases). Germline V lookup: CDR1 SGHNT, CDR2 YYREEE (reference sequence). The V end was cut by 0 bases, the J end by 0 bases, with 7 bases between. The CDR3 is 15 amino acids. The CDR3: CASSLDGSSYNEQFF. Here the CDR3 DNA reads TGTGCCAGCAGCTTGGACGGGAGCTCCTACAATGAGCAGTTCTTC.

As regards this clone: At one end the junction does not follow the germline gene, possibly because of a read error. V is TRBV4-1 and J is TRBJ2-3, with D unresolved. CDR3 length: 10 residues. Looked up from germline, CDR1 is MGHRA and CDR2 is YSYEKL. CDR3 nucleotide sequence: TGTGCCATCCTAACAGATACGCAGTATTTT. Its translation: CAILTDTQYF.

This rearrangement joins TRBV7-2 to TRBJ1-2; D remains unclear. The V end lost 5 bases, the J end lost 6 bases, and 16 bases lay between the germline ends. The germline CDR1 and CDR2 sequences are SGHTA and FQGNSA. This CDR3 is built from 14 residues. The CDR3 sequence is CASSGAGSTNGYTF. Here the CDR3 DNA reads TGTGCCAGCAGCGGAGCGGGCAGCACTAATGGCTACACCTTC.

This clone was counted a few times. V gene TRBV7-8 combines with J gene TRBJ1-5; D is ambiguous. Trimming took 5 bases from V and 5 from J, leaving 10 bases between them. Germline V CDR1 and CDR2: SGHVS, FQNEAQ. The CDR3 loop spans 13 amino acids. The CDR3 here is CASSLNYDQPQHF. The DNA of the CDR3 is TGTGCCAGCAGCCTCAACTACGATCAGCCCCAGCATTTT.

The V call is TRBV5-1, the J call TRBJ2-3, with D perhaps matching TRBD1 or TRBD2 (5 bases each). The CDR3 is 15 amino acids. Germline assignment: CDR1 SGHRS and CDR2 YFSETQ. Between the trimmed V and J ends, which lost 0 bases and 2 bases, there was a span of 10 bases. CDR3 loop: CASSLVGTHTDTQYF. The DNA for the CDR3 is TGCGCCAGCAGCTTGGTGGGGACCCACACAGATACGCAGTATTTT.

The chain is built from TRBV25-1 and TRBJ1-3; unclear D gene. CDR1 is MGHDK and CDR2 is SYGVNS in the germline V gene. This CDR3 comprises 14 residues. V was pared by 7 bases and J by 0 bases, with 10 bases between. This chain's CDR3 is CASTASYSGNTIYF. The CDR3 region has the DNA TGTGCCAGCACGGCCAGCTACTCTGGAAACACCATATATTTT.

The CDR3 sequence: CASSSGGIGYEQYF. CDR3 DNA: TGTGCCAGCAGTTCAGGGGGAATTGGTTACGAGCAGTACTTC. The rearrangement uses TRBV6-1 and TRBJ2-7, with TRBD1 identical over 7 bases. Trimming cost V 5 bases and J 4 bases; bases outside gene matches: 8. The CDR3 consists of 14 residues. In germline, CDR1 is MNHNS, CDR2 SASEGT.

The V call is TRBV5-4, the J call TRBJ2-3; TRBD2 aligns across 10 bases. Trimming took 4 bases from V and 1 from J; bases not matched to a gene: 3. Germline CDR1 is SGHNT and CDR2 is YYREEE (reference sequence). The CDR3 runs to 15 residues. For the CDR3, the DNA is TGTGCCAGCAGCGTAGCGGGGGGCGGCACAGATACGCAGTATTTT. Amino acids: CASSVAGGGTDTQYF.

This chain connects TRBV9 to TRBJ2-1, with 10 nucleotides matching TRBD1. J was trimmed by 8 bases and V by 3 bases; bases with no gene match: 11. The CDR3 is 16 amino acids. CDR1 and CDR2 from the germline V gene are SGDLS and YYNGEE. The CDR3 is CASSAQQPGQGHEQFF. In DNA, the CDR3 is TGTGCCAGCAGCGCCCAGCAACCGGGACAGGGGCATGAGCAGTTCTTC.

In DNA form, the CDR3 reads TGTGCCAGCGCCGAGCTCTACGAGCAGTACTTC. Translation gives CASAELYEQYF. This chain joins TRBV7-2 and TRBJ2-7; D unresolved. This CDR3 is 11 amino acids long. Trimming stripped 8 bases from V and 3 bases from J, with 8 bases between. CDR1 and CDR2 (germline): SGHTA, FQGNSA. The whole variable domain, filled in from reference TRBV7-2 and TRBJ2-7, reads GAGVSQSPSNKVTEKGKDVELRCDPISGHTALYWYRQSLGQGLEFLIYFQGNSAPDKSGLPSDRFSAERTGGSVSTLTIQRTQQEDSAVYLCASAELYEQYFGPGTRLTVT.

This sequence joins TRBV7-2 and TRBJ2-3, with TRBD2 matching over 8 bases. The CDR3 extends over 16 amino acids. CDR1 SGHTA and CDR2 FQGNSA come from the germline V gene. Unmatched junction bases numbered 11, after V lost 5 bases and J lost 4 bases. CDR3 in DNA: TGTGCCAGCAGCCTAATGGGTAGCGGGACCCCAGATACGCAGTATTTT. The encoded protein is CASSLMGSGTPDTQYF.

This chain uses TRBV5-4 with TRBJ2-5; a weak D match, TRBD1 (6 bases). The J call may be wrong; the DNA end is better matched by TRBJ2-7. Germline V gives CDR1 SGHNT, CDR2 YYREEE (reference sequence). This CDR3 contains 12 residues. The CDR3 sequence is CASSNTGYEQYF. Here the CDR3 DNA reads TGTGCCAGCAGCAACACAGGGTACGAGCAGTACTTC.